The 12 T cell receptor beta chains given below trace back to one sample, sequenced in a study of cytomegalovirus exposure and HLA in healthy donors. Repertoires were generated with immunoSEQ multiplex PCR, while TCRdb's copy carries only in-frame clones and drops some. The sample carries about 82,000 clones, 85% to 95% recorded once. The specimen sequenced was PBMCs. These receptors came from a man aged 18-30 years in good health and CMV-seronegative.

The chain links TRBV6-5 to TRBJ2-1, with D unresolved. Trimming stripped 0 bases from V and 7 bases from J, with 4 bases between. The CDR3 spans 12 residues. CDR1 MNHEY and CDR2 SVGAGI come from the germline V gene. CDR3 protein: CASSYSQNEQFF. The CDR3 coding sequence is TGTGCCAGCAGTTACTCACAGAATGAGCAGTTCTTC.

This chain links TRBV27 with TRBJ1-5, with D possibly matching TRBD1 (5 bases). The CDR3 runs to 15 residues. V lost 2 bases, J lost 3 bases, and 11 bases lay in between. Germline V lookup: CDR1 MNHEY, CDR2 SMNVEV (reference sequence). For the CDR3, the DNA is TGTGCCAGCAGTTTAGTGTGGGGGGACAATCAGCCCCAGCATTTT. Translated: CASSLVWGDNQPQHF.

The chain links TRBV18 to TRBJ1-2, with TRBD1 matching 7 bases. Germline CDR1 is KGHSH and CDR2 is LQKENI. Trimming cost V 2 bases and J 3 bases; bases outside gene matches: 3. This CDR3 contains 14 residues. The CDR3 loop is CASSPKDRDYGYTF. In nucleotides, the CDR3 is TGTGCCAGCTCACCAAAAGACAGGGACTATGGCTACACCTTC.

This chain joins TRBV5-1 and TRBJ2-2; 7 bases align to TRBD2. The length of the CDR3 is 16 residues. With V trimmed by 6 bases and J by 1 base, 9 bases remained unmatched. Germline lookup yields CDR1 SGHRS and CDR2 YFSETQ. CDR3 region: CASTFSGAQNTGELFF. The CDR3 bases are TGCGCCAGCACTTTCAGCGGGGCCCAGAACACCGGGGAGCTGTTTTTT.

This clone was seen only once. The chain has TRBV10-2 and TRBJ1-2, with D maybe TRBD1 (6 bases). Germline CDR1 WSHSY, CDR2 SAAADI. V lost 2 bases and J lost 3, with 10 bases in between. CDR3 length: 14 amino acids. This CDR3 reads CASSERTAYYGYTF. CDR3 nucleotides: TGCGCCAGCAGTGAGAGGACAGCTTACTATGGCTACACCTTC.

The chain combines TRBV7-2 with TRBJ1-2; TRBD1 agrees at 10 bases. This CDR3 spans 16 amino acids. V lost 3 bases to trimming and J lost 6 bases; unmatched junction nucleotides: 10. CDR1 is SGHTA, CDR2 FQGNSA, per germline. CDR3 nucleotides: TGTGCCAGCAGCTTTTCCGGGACAGGGGTGTCGAATGGCTACACCTTC. Translated: CASSFSGTGVSNGYTF.

V usage is TRBV5-5 and J usage is TRBJ2-7, with a weak D call TRBD1 (6 bases). V lost 0 bases and J 2 bases, leaving 15 bases between the germline ends. From germline, CDR1 is SGHKS and CDR2 YYEKEE (reference sequence). The CDR3 is 16 amino acids. CDR3 sequence reads: CASSLGPLQGTYEQYF. The CDR3 DNA reads TGTGCCAGCAGCTTGGGACCTCTACAGGGAACCTACGAGCAGTACTTC.

V and J are TRBV5-1 and TRBJ1-5; 7 bases map to TRBD1. The V gene end was trimmed by 1 base and the J gene end by 2 bases; junction bases not matched to a gene: 3. The germline V gene has CDR1 SGHRS and CDR2 YFSETQ. The CDR3 is made up of 15 amino acids. In nucleotides, the CDR3 is TGCGCCAGCAGCTTGCAGGGGGATGGCAATCAGCCCCAGCATTTT. This codes for CASSLQGDGNQPQHF.

The J gene is TRBJ2-3, the V gene TRBV5-1; D is possibly TRBD1 (5 bases). Germline V gene lookup returns CDR1 SGHRS and CDR2 YFSETQ. The CDR3 spans 14 residues. Between the trimmed V and J ends, which lost 2 bases and 3 bases, there was a span of 10 bases. The CDR3 DNA is TGCGCCAGCAGCTTCGAGGCAGGGACAGATACGCAGTATTTT. Translated: CASSFEAGTDTQYF.

In this sample, this clone turned up once. V usage is TRBV18 and J usage is TRBJ2-7; a weak D match, TRBD1 (6 bases). Trimming shortened V by 6 bases and J by 0 bases, and 12 bases separated the two germline ends. The germline V gene encodes CDR1 KGHSH and CDR2 LQKENI. The CDR3 sequence is 14 residues long. CDR3 protein: CASSDDRTSYEQYF. The CDR3, as DNA: TGTGCCAGCTCCGATGACAGGACCTCCTACGAGCAGTACTTC.

This clone was found once. The chain recombines TRBV19 with TRBJ2-1; D may be TRBD1 (5 bases). Germline assignment: CDR1 LNHDA and CDR2 SQIVND (reference sequence). Trimming left V 5 bases short and J 2 bases short, with 13 bases between. The CDR3 runs 15 residues. CDR3: CASSYETVTYNEQFF. CDR3 DNA sequence: TGTGCCAGTAGTTATGAGACAGTCACCTACAATGAGCAGTTCTTC.

The CDR3 region has the DNA TGTGCCAGCTCCGGGGACAGGGCAATTGCAGATACGCAGTATTTT. Translating gives CASSGDRAIADTQYF. The genes are TRBV27 and TRBJ2-3; 9 nucleotides agree with TRBD1. V shed 8 bases and J 4 bases; nucleotides not matched to a gene: 10. CDR1 and CDR2 from the germline V gene are MNHEY and SMNVEV (reference sequence). The CDR3 totals 15 residues.